The clone carrying this T cell receptor beta chain occurred a few times. Its antigen is as yet unknown. Germline CDR1 is PRHDT and CDR2 is FYEKMQ (reference sequence). Trimming took 3 bases from V and 6 from J; bases not matched to a gene: 7. The CDR3 runs to 15 residues. Isolated PBMCs totaled at least 6 million in each sample. A second PCR of about 7 to 12 cycles used a sample-barcoded 5' primer and a J-beta primer mix. In TCRdb, the 5' RACE reads were re-called with MiXCR into one record per CDR3 protein. Seen here are some 560,000 distinct CDR3 sequences, about 26% observed once, and the top ten hold over 3.5%. This specimen belongs to a study of blood T cells in healthy people across ages. Regarding the study as a whole: Significant beta diversity loss was already apparent by age approximately 36, declining roughly linearly.

The same data also went into a second study, on T cells of mothers and their children. As reported in that work: The authors added sample barcodes and 2-4 random nucleotides using the M1S primer of the second PCR. At a sensitivity of approximately 100 clones per million clonotypes, no persistent microchimeric T cell clones appeared.

Sequenced material: blood. The receptor comes from a boy aged 2-15 years in good health. The chain employs TRBV13 and TRBJ2-2; 7 nucleotides agree with TRBD1. The DNA of the CDR3 is TGTGCCAGCAGCTTTGAGGGGGCTAAGGCCGGGGAGCTGTTTTTT. Translating it yields CASSFEGAKAGELFF. The full variable domain, rest sourced from reference TRBV13 and TRBJ2-2, is AAGVIQSPRHLIKEKRETATLKCYPIPRHDTVYWYQQGPGQDPQFLISFYEKMQSDKGSIPDRFSAQQFSDYHSELNMSSLELGDSALYFCASSFEGAKAGELFFGEGSRLTVL.